These 10 T cell receptor beta chains were all obtained from the same sample, sequenced in a study of blood T cell repertoires in COVID-19. Profiling relied on immunoSEQ multiplex PCR, and the TCRdb table lists in-frame clones only, not all of them. The sample consists of 300,000 or so clones, 87% of them appearing once. Sequences were obtained from PBMCs or T cells enriched from blood (not recorded which). The receptors shown here come from a woman aged 25 to 39 who had recovered from COVID-19.

The CDR3, as DNA: TGTGCCAGCAGCCAAGAACTAGCGGGCGGAAGCACAGATACGCAGTATTTT. This gives the protein CASSQELAGGSTDTQYF. The V and J genes are TRBV3-1 (or the pseudogene TRBV3-2) and TRBJ2-3; TRBD2 aligns across 9 bases. V lost 0 bases, J lost 0 bases, and 4 bases stayed unmatched. Germline values: CDR1 LGHDT, CDR2 YNNKEL (reference sequence). This CDR3 contains 17 residues.

The chain recombines TRBV20-1 with TRBJ2-1; D remains unclear. Germline CDR1 and CDR2: DFQATT and SNEGSKA (reference sequence). This CDR3 comprises 13 residues. The V end was cut by 3 bases, the J end by 4 bases, with 10 bases between. The CDR3 spells CSASYQDYNEQFF. In DNA form, the CDR3 reads TGCAGTGCTAGTTACCAGGATTACAATGAGCAGTTCTTC.

The genes are TRBV3-1 (or the pseudogene TRBV3-2) and TRBJ2-7, with D possibly matching TRBD1 (5 bases). Per the germline V gene, CDR1 is LGHDT and CDR2 is YNNKEL (reference sequence). This CDR3 is 15 amino acids long. V gave up 0 bases and J gave up 2 bases, with 11 bases separating them. CDR3 region: CASSQDQGSAYEQYF. CDR3 sequence (DNA): TGTGCCAGCAGCCAAGATCAGGGCAGCGCCTACGAGCAGTACTTC.

Regarding this clone: The same CDR3 can be traced to other DNA sequences in this sample. V gene TRBV9 combines with J gene TRBJ2-1; D might be TRBD1 (5 bases). Germline lookup yields CDR1 SGDLS and CDR2 YYNGEE. This CDR3 has 12 residues. V lost 1 base, J lost 7 bases, and 6 bases lay in between. The CDR3 loop is CASSVQGNEQFF. For the CDR3, the DNA is TGTGCCAGCAGCGTACAGGGAAATGAGCAGTTCTTC.

In DNA form, the CDR3 reads TGCGCCAGCAGCTTCGGACAGGTGGGGGTCTATGGCTACACCTTC. This codes for CASSFGQVGVYGYTF. The J gene is TRBJ1-2, the V gene TRBV5-1, with 7 nucleotides matching TRBD1. Trimming cost V 2 bases and J 4 bases; bases outside gene matches: 8. The CDR3 is made up of 15 amino acids. Germline loops: CDR1 SGHRS, CDR2 YFSETQ.

Comments on this clone: Other DNA sequences in this specimen translate into the identical CDR3. The CDR3 spells CASSQGANQPQHF. CDR3 bases: TGTGCCAGCTCACAGGGGGCGAATCAGCCCCAGCATTTT. This chain connects TRBV5-6 to TRBJ1-5, with TRBD1 identical over 9 bases. J lost 4 bases, V lost 7 bases, and 3 bases had no gene match. The CDR3 consists of 13 residues. Germline assignment: CDR1 SGHDT and CDR2 YYEEEE.

The rearrangement uses TRBV11-2 and TRBJ1-1; 8 nucleotides match TRBD1. J lost 4 bases, V lost 0 bases, and 4 bases had no gene match. The CDR3 is 15 residues long. Germline V gene lookup returns CDR1 SGHAT and CDR2 FQNNGV. This CDR3 reads CASSLDQGAVTEAFF. The DNA for the CDR3 is TGTGCCAGCAGCTTAGACCAGGGGGCGGTCACTGAAGCTTTCTTT.

The chain uses TRBV5-4 and TRBJ2-6, with D possibly TRBD2 on 6 matching bases. Germline CDR1 reads SGHNT; CDR2 reads YYREEE (reference sequence). Trimming took 0 bases from V and 0 from J, leaving 16 bases between them. The CDR3 sequence is 19 residues long. The CDR3 here is CASSLVDAGRHSGANVLTF. The CDR3 DNA is TGTGCCAGCAGCTTGGTGGATGCGGGGCGTCACTCTGGGGCCAACGTCCTGACTTTC. Full variable domain (remainder filled in from reference TRBV5-4 and TRBJ2-6): ETGVTQSPTHLIKTRGQQVTLRCSSQSGHNTVSWYQQALGQGPQFIFQYYREEENGRGNFPPRFSGLQFPNYSSELNVNALELDDSALYLCASSLVDAGRHSGANVLTFGAGSRLTVL.

This clone has a handful of counts. The chain uses TRBV28 and TRBJ1-1; weak D call: TRBD1 (5 bases). The ends were cut back, 5 bases at V and 6 bases at J, with 19 bases in the middle. Per germline, CDR1 MDHEN and CDR2 SYDVKM. This CDR3 has 15 amino acids. The CDR3 here is CASSQILRGSPEAFF. CDR3 coding DNA: TGTGCCAGCAGTCAAATACTGCGGGGGAGCCCTGAAGCTTTCTTT.

V is TRBV7-9 and J is TRBJ2-1; 8 bases align to TRBD2. The CDR3 runs to 17 residues. With 0 bases clipped from V and 0 bases from J, the junction kept 4 bases outside the gene matches. Germline V gene lookup returns CDR1 SEHNR and CDR2 FQNEAQ (reference sequence). The CDR3, as DNA: TGTGCCAGCAGCTTAGCTCTGCGGGGGGTCTCCTACAATGAGCAGTTCTTC. This sequence encodes CASSLALRGVSYNEQFF.